This record looks at one T cell receptor (beta chain) sequence and its context. This record belongs to a study of blood T cell repertoires in COVID-19. The overall study: The United States, Italy and Spain supplied acute and convalescent COVID-19 samples. T cells, B-cell-depleted T cells, or PBMCs supplied cDNA or gDNA.

As originally analysed: Nucleated cell number was recorded as an estimate derived from reference gene primer amplification. The repertoire was sequenced with immunoSEQ multiplex PCR; TCRdb's copy has only in-frame clones and lacks some. The V and J calls and the clone size are those of that table, but D and trimming were determined from the DNA. The top ten hold 0.7% to 0.9% of the sample, which has roughly 290,000 clones, 80% to 90% seen once. Trimming took off 6 bases at V and 2 bases at J, with 13 bases between the two ends. CDR1 LNHDA and CDR2 SQIVND come from the germline V gene (reference sequence). The CDR3 covers 14 residues.

This sequence joins TRBV19 and TRBJ2-5; maybe TRBD1 (6 bases). The TCR originated in a man aged 30 to 45 with acute or convalescent COVID-19. Sequencing used peripheral blood. Written as DNA, the CDR3 is TGTGCCAGTAGGCTTGCAGGGGATCAAGAGACCCAGTACTTC. Its translation: CASRLAGDQETQYF.